These 12 T cell receptor beta chains originate from one sample sequenced in a study of T cell changes during pregnancy in multiple sclerosis. The repertoire was sequenced with immunoSEQ multiplex PCR; TCRdb's copy has only in-frame clones and lacks some. The sample includes about 69,000 clones, approximately 91% seen only once; the top ten take approximately 1.5%. The specimen comprised peripheral blood, sampled in the third trimester of pregnancy. These receptors came from a female donor with multiple sclerosis, enrolled in a pregnancy study.

The CDR3: CASSDSPAGVDEQFF. The CDR3 DNA follows: TGTGCCAGCAGTGACAGCCCCGCAGGGGTGGATGAGCAGTTCTTC. J is TRBJ2-1 and V is TRBV6-4, with a tentative D call TRBD1 (6 bases). The germline V gene has CDR1 MRHNA and CDR2 SNTAGT. The length of the CDR3 is 15 residues. V was pared by 2 bases and J by 8 bases, with 16 bases between.

The chain combines TRBV30 with TRBJ2-7, with D uncertain. CDR1 and CDR2 from the germline V gene are GTSNPN and SVGIG (reference sequence). Trimming left V 7 bases short and J 3 bases short, with 10 bases between. CDR3 size: 11 residues. The CDR3 coding sequence is TGTGCCTCCTCTGGAGACTACGAGCAGTACTTC. Translated, it gives CASSGDYEQYF.

V is TRBV9 and J is TRBJ1-3; no clear D. Trimming left V 4 bases short and J 4 bases short, with 6 bases between. This CDR3 comprises 12 residues. Germline V gives CDR1 SGDLS, CDR2 YYNGEE. In DNA form, the CDR3 reads TGTGCCAGCAGCCCACTCGGAAACACCATATATTTT. It is translated as CASSPLGNTIYF.

The chain links TRBV19 to TRBJ1-2; D gene unclear. The CDR3 length is 12 residues. Germline CDR1 LNHDA, CDR2 SQIVND (reference sequence). V was pared by 5 bases and J by 5 bases, with 9 bases between. The CDR3 loop reads CASSPGGYGYTF. The CDR3 DNA reads TGTGCCAGTAGTCCGGGTGGTTATGGCTACACCTTC. Full variable domain (missing parts from reference TRBV19 and TRBJ1-2): DGGITQSPKYLFRKEGQNVTLSCEQNLNHDAMYWYRQDPGQGLRLIYYSQIVNDFQKGDIAEGYSVSREKKESFPLTVTSAQKNPTAFYLCASSPGGYGYTFGSGTRLTVV.

The chain couples TRBV7-6 to TRBJ2-3; possible D gene TRBD2, 6 bases. In germline, CDR1 is SGHVS, CDR2 FNYEAQ. The CDR3 sequence is 13 residues long. Trimming shortened V by 1 base and J by 9 bases, and 11 bases separated the two germline ends. CDR3 sequence reads: CASSLDGGWTQYF. CDR3 in DNA: TGTGCCAGCAGCTTAGATGGGGGGTGGACGCAGTATTTT.

The V call is TRBV11-2, the J call TRBJ2-1; a weak D match, TRBD2 (5 bases). The CDR3 is 12 amino acids. V was pared by 5 bases and J by 6 bases, with 8 bases between. The V gene's germline CDR1 is SGHAT and CDR2 FQNNGV. In DNA form, the CDR3 reads TGTGCCAGCAGCCCTAGCCTCAATGAGCAGTTCTTC. Protein product: CASSPSLNEQFF. Supplemented by reference TRBV11-2 and TRBJ2-1, the full variable domain reads EAGVAQSPRYKIIEKRQSVAFWCNPISGHATLYWYQQILGQGPKLLIQFQNNGVVDDSQLPKDRFSAERLKGVDSTLKIQPAKLEDSAVYLCASSPSLNEQFFGPGTRLTVL.

The chain carries TRBV7-2 and TRBJ2-2; 8 bases are a match to TRBD2. J was trimmed by 7 bases and V by 3 bases; bases with no gene match: 4. The germline V gene has CDR1 SGHTA and CDR2 FQGNSA. The CDR3 runs to 14 residues. The CDR3 DNA reads as TGTGCCAGCAGCTTCCGGGGGGGCGGCGGGGAGCTGTTTTTT. Its translation: CASSFRGGGGELFF.

The chain has TRBV6-1 and TRBJ2-1, with D unresolved. The CDR3 contains 15 residues. V was clipped by 2 bases and J by 2 bases, with 10 bases between them. CDR1 is MNHNS and CDR2 is SASEGT in the germline V gene. CDR3 nucleotide sequence: TGTGCCAGCAGTGAAATGGCAGGTCCCTACAATGAGCAGTTCTTC. Translation gives CASSEMAGPYNEQFF.

The V gene is TRBV10-3, the J gene TRBJ2-5; 7 nucleotides agree with TRBD2. CDR1 is ENHRY, CDR2 SYGVKD, per germline. The CDR3 loop spans 15 amino acids. After removal of 3 bases from V and 2 bases from J, the junction contained 6 bases not matched to a gene. This CDR3 reads CAISDPAGRQETQYF. CDR3 bases: TGTGCCATCAGTGATCCAGCGGGGAGGCAAGAGACCCAGTACTTC.

This chain uses TRBV28 with TRBJ2-7, with D perhaps matching TRBD1 (6 bases). The V gene lost 4 bases and the J gene lost 5 bases, with 12 bases spanning the gap. Germline lookup yields CDR1 MDHEN and CDR2 SYDVKM. The CDR3 runs 13 residues. The CDR3 sequence is CASSWGNRDEQYF. CDR3 DNA sequence: TGTGCCAGCAGTTGGGGTAACAGGGACGAGCAGTACTTC.

This chain links TRBV2 with TRBJ1-1; the D gene is possibly TRBD1 (6 bases). The CDR3 length is 15 residues. From germline, CDR1 is SNHLY and CDR2 FYNNEI. The V and J ends lost 3 bases and 1 base respectively, with 12 bases between them. As DNA, the CDR3 is TGTGCCAGCAGTGATCGGGGGGCTTGGAACACTGAAGCTTTCTTT. Its protein product is CASSDRGAWNTEAFF. Drawing the rest from reference TRBV2 and TRBJ1-1, the complete variable domain is EPEVTQTPSHQVTQMGQEVILRCVPISNHLYFYWYRQILGQKVEFLVSFYNNEISEKSEIFDDQFSVERPDGSNFTLKIRSTKLEDSAMYFCASSDRGAWNTEAFFGQGTRLTVV.

The chain uses TRBV14 and TRBJ1-2; TRBD1 aligns across 9 bases. The CDR3 totals 16 residues. Looked up from germline, CDR1 is SGHDN and CDR2 is FVKESK. V gave up 4 bases and J gave up 8 bases; unmatched junction bases: 14. CDR3 sequence reads: CASSRTRPGTGNGYTF. In nucleotides, the CDR3 is TGTGCCAGCAGCCGAACGAGACCCGGGACAGGGAACGGCTACACCTTC.